This T cell receptor beta chain stems from a study of human T cells and chemical hapten exposure. Findings and limits, study-wide: High-frequency TCRs, those above 1 in 1000, stayed the same after DPC sensitization.

V was shortened by 3 bases and J by 1 base, with 8 bases between the two germline ends. In germline, CDR1 is MDHEN, CDR2 SYDVKM. The CDR3 length is 14 residues. The time point denotes: healthy volunteer bleed at 6 weeks. RNA extraction used unfractionated whole blood as the source of total RNA. This clonotype was counted many times. Antigen unknown. Individual cDNA molecules received unique molecular identifiers in the library. TCRdb recomputed calls from the RACE reads with MiXCR, one row per CDR3 protein. The sample holds tens of thousands of distinct CDR3 sequences, approximately 4% seen once. Sequencing was performed on whole blood. The TCR comes from a human donor in good health. Some clones in this sample may be carry-over from other donors' samples. J is TRBJ2-3 and V is TRBV28; D is unclear. CDR3 in DNA: TGTGCCAGCAGTTTCCTCCAGGGCACAGATACGCAGTATTTT. The encoded protein is CASSFLQGTDTQYF.